Listed below are T cell receptor beta chains from one sample, sequenced in a study of cytomegalovirus exposure and HLA in healthy donors. Sequenced by immunoSEQ multiplex PCR; TCRdb stores in-frame clones only, minus some. The table has about 130,000 clones, 65% to 80% seen once. The sequencing input was PBMCs. The source of these receptors is a male donor in good health and CMV-seronegative. Both conserved end residues are part of each CDR3. The D gene is left open where the match is weak. Where a row states a size, it is once, few, many or the class of an expanded clone; other rows omit it.

clone_size	j_call	v_call	d_call	cdr3_nt	cdr3_aa
NA	TRBJ1-2	TRBV6-5	TRBD1	TGTGCCAGCAGTTCCCCGACAGGGAAGCCCTACACCTTC	CASSSPTGKPYTF
NA	TRBJ2-7	TRBV6-5	TRBD2	TGTGCCAGCAGTTTGACTAGCCCTCCCTACGAGCAGTACTTC	CASSLTSPPYEQYF
NA	TRBJ1-1	TRBV6-5	TRBD1	TGTGCCAGCAGTCAGGACAGGAGTCGGGACACTGAAGCTTTCTTT	CASSQDRSRDTEAFF
NA	TRBJ1-2	TRBV18	TRBD1	TGTGCCAGCTCACAGGACAGGTCTAACTATGGCTACACCTTC	CASSQDRSNYGYTF
NA	TRBJ1-1	TRBV18	NA	TGTGCCAGCTCACCAATCAGGGGCACTGAAGCTTTCTTT	CASSPIRGTEAFF
NA	TRBJ2-1	TRBV7-8	TRBD2	TGTGCCAGCAACTCCGGACTAGCGGGAGGGATAAATGAGCAGTTCTTC	CASNSGLAGGINEQFF
NA	TRBJ1-2	TRBV7-3	TRBD1	TGTGCCAGCAGCTTCCAGGGGGGATCTAACTATGGCTACACCTTC	CASSFQGGSNYGYTF
NA	TRBJ2-7	TRBV5-1	TRBD1	TGCGCCAGCAGCTTAGGGACAGTCAGGAGCTCCTACGAGCAGTACTTC	CASSLGTVRSSYEQYF
NA	TRBJ2-3	TRBV5-1	TRBD2	TGCGCCAGCAGCTTGACTAGCGGGTGGGAAGATACGCAGTATTTT	CASSLTSGWEDTQYF
NA	TRBJ2-2	TRBV9	TRBD2	TGTGCCAGCAGCGGACGTGGGGCGGGAGGGTACACCGGGGAGCTGTTTTTT	CASSGRGAGGYTGELFF
NA	TRBJ2-1	TRBV9	TRBD2	TGTGCCAGCAGCGTAGCTGGGAGAATGATAGCGGGGGAGCAGTTCTTC	CASSVAGRMIAGEQFF
NA	TRBJ2-5	TRBV7-8	TRBD1	TGTGCCAGCAGCTTAGAACGTATCACCTGGGACAGGGGGCCTGAGCAGTACTTC	CASSLERITWDRGPEQYF
NA	TRBJ2-7	TRBV7-3	NA	TGTGCCAGCAGCTTAACGGGGGCGCGGGAGCAGTACTTC	CASSLTGAREQYF
NA	TRBJ2-6	TRBV7-9	NA	TGTGCCAGCAGCTTGGGCGCGCGGGGTTTACTCTCTGGGGCCAACGTCCTGACTTTC	CASSLGARGLLSGANVLTF
NA	TRBJ1-4	TRBV5-1	TRBD1	TGCGCCAGCAGCGCAGGGGGTCTAGATGAAAAACTGTTTTTT	CASSAGGLDEKLFF
few	TRBJ2-7	TRBV7-8	NA	TGTGCCAGCAGCCACTCCGGCTACGAGCAGTACTTC	CASSHSGYEQYF
NA	TRBJ2-7	TRBV19	TRBD1	TGTGCCAGTAGTCAGGACAGGGGATTGGGAGAGCAGTACTTC	CASSQDRGLGEQYF
NA	TRBJ2-1	TRBV5-6	NA	TGTGCCAGCAGCGCGGGCGGCCTCTACAATGAGCAGTTCTTC	CASSAGGLYNEQFF
NA	TRBJ1-4	TRBV5-6	TRBD1	TGTGCCAGCAGCTTGAGAGATTGGACAGGGAGGAATGAAAAACTGTTTTTT	CASSLRDWTGRNEKLFF
NA	TRBJ1-1	TRBV28	NA	TGTGCCAGCAAACCCCAGGGGCAGAGGAACACTGAAGCTTTCTTT	CASKPQGQRNTEAFF
NA	TRBJ2-7	TRBV15	TRBD2	TGTGCCACCAGCAGTATTAGCGGGAGGTACTACGAGCAGTACTTC	CATSSISGRYYEQYF
NA	TRBJ1-1	TRBV4-3	NA	TGCGCCAGCAGTATGAGCAGGGCGGACACTGAAGCTTTCTTT	CASSMSRADTEAFF
NA	TRBJ1-5	TRBV25-1	TRBD1	TGTGCCAGCAGGGAAACAGGGGTAGGCAATCAGCCCCAGCATTTT	CASRETGVGNQPQHF
NA	TRBJ2-3	TRBV4-3	TRBD2	TGCGCCAGCAGCCAAGAATATCTGCGGGGGGGCTCCGAAGATACGCAGTATTTT	CASSQEYLRGGSEDTQYF
NA	TRBJ2-1	TRBV6-1	TRBD2	TGTGCCAGCAGTGAATATCGGGGGGATGAGCAGTTCTTC	CASSEYRGDEQFF
NA	TRBJ1-3	TRBV7-9	TRBD1	TGTGCCAGCAGCTTTGGGCCAGGGGGTGATGGGCCTGGAAACACCATATATTTT	CASSFGPGGDGPGNTIYF
once	TRBJ2-1	TRBV6-1	TRBD2	TGTGCCACGATACCTAGCGGGAATGTTGGTGAGCAGTTCTTC	CATIPSGNVGEQFF
NA	TRBJ2-2	TRBV29-1	TRBD1	TGCAGCGTTCTAGTGACAGGGGGGGTCACCGGGGAGCTGTTTTTT	CSVLVTGGVTGELFF
few	TRBJ1-2	TRBV6-5	NA	TGTGCCAGCAGCCTAGACAGCTATGGCTACACCTTC	CASSLDSYGYTF
once	TRBJ2-5	TRBV9	TRBD2	TGTGCCAGCACCAAAGGACTAGCGGGGGCCTTGAGAGAGACCCAGTACTTC	CASTKGLAGALRETQYF
once	TRBJ2-1	TRBV15	TRBD1	TGTGCCACCAGCATGGGACAGGGTTGGGGTCTGGACAATGAGCAGTTCTTC	CATSMGQGWGLDNEQFF
NA	TRBJ1-6	TRBV9	NA	TGTGCCAGCAGCGCCGCGAGCGGGCTTAGCTCCTATAATTCACCCCTCCACTTT	CASSAASGLSSYNSPLHF
NA	TRBJ2-7	TRBV30	TRBD1	TGTGCCTCTAAAAGGGACAGGGTCAACGAGCAGTACTTC	CASKRDRVNEQYF
few	TRBJ1-5	TRBV19	NA	TGTGCCAGTAGACGGGGGGCAGGCAATCAGCCCCAGCATTTT	CASRRGAGNQPQHF
once	TRBJ1-5	TRBV5-6	NA	TGTGCCAGCAGCCGTCAAGCGGATCAGCCCCAGCATTTT	CASSRQADQPQHF
NA	TRBJ1-3	TRBV2	NA	TGTGCCAGCAGACAAGACAGGTTAGGAAACACCATATATTTT	CASRQDRLGNTIYF
NA	TRBJ2-7	TRBV19	NA	TGTGCCAGTAGACCGAGGGGACTTCTATACGAGCAGTACTTC	CASRPRGLLYEQYF
NA	TRBJ1-3	TRBV7-9	NA	TGTTCCAGCAGCCCCTCCCAGGGGCCGTACTCTGGAAACACCATATATTTT	CSSSPSQGPYSGNTIYF
NA	TRBJ1-1	TRBV9	NA	TGTGCCAGCAGCGTTTTCCAGAACACTGAAGCTTTCTTT	CASSVFQNTEAFF
NA	TRBJ1-5	TRBV27	NA	TGTGCCAGCAGTTGGGGGGGGCTCAATCAGCCCCAGCATTTT	CASSWGGLNQPQHF
NA	TRBJ2-2	TRBV2	TRBD2	TGTGCCAGCGGCCTAGCGGGGTCGAACACCGGGGAGCTGTTTTTT	CASGLAGSNTGELFF
few	TRBJ1-1	TRBV5-8	NA	TGTGCCAGCAGCCCGTGGGGGGGTGGGAACACTGAAGCTTTCTTT	CASSPWGGGNTEAFF
NA	TRBJ2-3	TRBV7-9	NA	TGTGCCAGCAGCTCAACGTCAGGGCGCCGCACAGATACGCAGTATTTT	CASSSTSGRRTDTQYF
NA	TRBJ2-7	TRBV10-1	NA	TGCGCCAGCACCCCGGGAGCCCCATCCTACGAGCAGTACTTC	CASTPGAPSYEQYF
NA	TRBJ2-7	TRBV6-5	NA	TGTGCCAGCAGCTCTAATCCCCACGAGCAGTACTTC	CASSSNPHEQYF
NA	TRBJ1-2	TRBV18	NA	TGTGCCAGCTCACCCGGGGGGGCCGCTGAGGACACCTTC	CASSPGGAAEDTF
few	TRBJ2-7	TRBV7-2	NA	TGTGCCAGCAGCTCAGGGATATACTACGAGCAGTACTTC	CASSSGIYYEQYF
few	TRBJ2-1	TRBV7-9	TRBD2	TGTGCCAGCAGCCATCCGGGACTAGGGGGAACGACCTACAATGAGCAGTTCTTC	CASSHPGLGGTTYNEQFF
NA	TRBJ1-1	TRBV7-9	TRBD1	TGTTCCAGCAGCTTCCTTCACGGGACAGAGGACCGCATGGTGGAAGCTTTCTTT	CSSSFLHGTEDRMVEAFF
few	TRBJ2-1	TRBV7-3	TRBD2	TGTGCCAGCAGCTTAATAACCTCGCGGGGGGGCCCTTTGAATGAGCAGTTCTTC	CASSLITSRGGPLNEQFF
few	TRBJ1-3	TRBV5-1	TRBD1	TGCGCCAGCAGCCGTACAGGGGCACTAGGGACCATATATTTT	CASSRTGALGTIYF
once	TRBJ1-2	TRBV4-3	NA	TGCGCCAGCAGCCAATTTCAGGCTACCTATGGCTACACCTTC	CASSQFQATYGYTF
NA	TRBJ2-1	TRBV19	TRBD1	TGTGCCAGTAGCACAGGACAGGGGCTATACAATGAGCAGTTCTTC	CASSTGQGLYNEQFF
few	TRBJ2-1	TRBV10-2	TRBD1	TGCGCCAGCGCGGACAGGGGTATGGATGAGCAGTTCTTC	CASADRGMDEQFF
few	TRBJ1-5	TRBV28	NA	TGTGCCAGCAGTTTAACGGACAACCGGACGCCCCAGCATTTT	CASSLTDNRTPQHF
NA	TRBJ1-6	TRBV6-6	TRBD1	TGTGCCACAGACAGGGGAGAGGATAATTCACCCCTCCACTTT	CATDRGEDNSPLHF
NA	TRBJ2-3	TRBV5-1	NA	TGCGCCAGCAGCTGGGGCCCGGTACCCGCAGATACGCAGTATTTT	CASSWGPVPADTQYF